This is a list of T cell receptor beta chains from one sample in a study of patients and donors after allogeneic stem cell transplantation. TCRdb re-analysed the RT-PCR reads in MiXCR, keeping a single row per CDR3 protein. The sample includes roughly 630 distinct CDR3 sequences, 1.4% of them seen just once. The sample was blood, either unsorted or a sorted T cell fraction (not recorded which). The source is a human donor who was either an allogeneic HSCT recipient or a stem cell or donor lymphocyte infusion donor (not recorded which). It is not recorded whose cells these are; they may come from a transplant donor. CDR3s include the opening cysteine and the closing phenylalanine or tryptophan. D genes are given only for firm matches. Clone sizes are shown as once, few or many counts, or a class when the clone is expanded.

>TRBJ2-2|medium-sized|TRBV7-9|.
TGTGCCAGCAGCCTCGGGACCGGGGAGCTGTTTTTT
CASSLGTGELFF
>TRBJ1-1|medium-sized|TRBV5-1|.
TGCGCCAGCAGCTTGGCCGACAGGACTGAAGCTTTCTTT
CASSLADRTEAFF
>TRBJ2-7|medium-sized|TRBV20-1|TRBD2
TGCAGTGCTAGAGAGGAAGGCGGGAGCCCCCGCGAGCAGTACTTC
CSAREEGGSPREQYF
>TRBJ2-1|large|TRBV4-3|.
TGCGCCAGCAGCCAAGGTGGCGGACCCTACAATGAGCAGTTCTTC
CASSQGGGPYNEQFF
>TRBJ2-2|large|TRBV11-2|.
TGTGCCAGCAGCTTGGTCACCGGGGAGCTGTTTTTT
CASSLVTGELFF
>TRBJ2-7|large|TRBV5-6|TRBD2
TGTGCCAGCAGGCCGGGCGGGAGGTCCTCCTACGAGCAGTACTTC
CASRPGGRSSYEQYF
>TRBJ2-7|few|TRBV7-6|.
TGTGCCAGCAGCTTAGCGACGAGGGACGAGCAGTACTTC
CASSLATRDEQYF
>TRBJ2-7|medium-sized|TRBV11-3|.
TGTGCCAGCAGCACCTCCTACGAGCAGTACTTC
CASSTSYEQYF
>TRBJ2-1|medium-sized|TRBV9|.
TGTGCCAGCAGCGACGACTCCGGGCGAGACAATGAGCAGTTCTTC
CASSDDSGRDNEQFF
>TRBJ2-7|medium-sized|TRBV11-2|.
TGTGCCAGCAGCTTGGCATATGGGGGACTGCCCTCCTACGAGCAGTACTTC
CASSLAYGGLPSYEQYF
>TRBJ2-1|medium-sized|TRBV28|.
TGTGCCAGCATCCCATCGGACAGTTACAATGAGCAGTTCTTC
CASIPSDSYNEQFF
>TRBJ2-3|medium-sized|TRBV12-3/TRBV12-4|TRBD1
TGTGCCAGCAGTTCACTCCCAGACAGGGGAACAGATACGCAGTATTTT
CASSSLPDRGTDTQYF